The present entry profiles one T cell receptor beta chain with its context. These data belong to a study of blood T cell repertoires in COVID-19. Study-wide background: The United States, Italy and Spain provided the acute and convalescent COVID-19 samples. In each case, the material was cDNA or gDNA derived from T cells, B-cell-depleted T cells, or PBMCs.

Assay: immunoSEQ multiplex PCR; the TCRdb copy retains only in-frame clones and omits some. Found here are under 100,000 clones, around nine tenths of them singletons; the top ten hold more than 4%. This receptor was taken from a man aged 40-49 years with acute or convalescent COVID-19. The material sequenced was peripheral blood.

This chain's CDR3 is CAWSGTAYGYTF. The CDR3 DNA sequence: TGTGCCTGGAGTGGGACAGCCTATGGCTACACCTTC. This chain connects TRBV30 to TRBJ1-2, with a possible D match to TRBD1 (6 bases). This CDR3 has 12 residues. Looked up from germline, CDR1 is GTSNPN and CDR2 is SVGIG (reference sequence). V dropped 1 base and J dropped 4 bases, with 7 bases sitting between them.